This entry lists 27 T cell receptor beta chains sequenced from one sample in a study of PD-L1 blockade in urothelial cancer. The protocol was immunoSEQ multiplex PCR, while the TCRdb copy is restricted to in-frame clones and leaves out a portion. The profile shows under 20,000 clones, approximately 83% of them singletons. The time point denotes: peripheral blood 6 weeks after treatment start. This specimen consisted of PBMCs, obtained around atezolizumab (anti-PD-L1) treatment. The receptors originated from a man in his forties or fifties with urothelial cancer.

V is TRBV9 and J is TRBJ1-1; TRBD1 matches at 7 bases. V lost 4 bases to trimming and J lost 1 base; unmatched junction nucleotides: 4. CDR3 length equals 14 residues. The germline gives CDR1 SGDLS, CDR2 YYNGEE. The CDR3 DNA reads as TGTGCCAGCAGCAAGCGACAGGGGAACACTGAAGCTTTCTTT. It codes for CASSKRQGNTEAFF.

About this clone itself: One end of the junction does not line up with germline, which may come from a read error. This sequence joins TRBV28 and TRBJ2-5; D is unresolved. The CDR3 totals 13 residues. CDR1 and CDR2 (germline): MDHEN, SYDVKM. The CDR3 sequence is CAISGPFVWTQYF. The CDR3 DNA sequence: TGTGCCATCAGTGGGCCTTTCGTTTGGACCCAGTACTTC.

This clone has a handful of counts. The chain uses TRBV4-1 and TRBJ1-2; D is possibly TRBD1 (6 bases). CDR1 is MGHRA and CDR2 is YSYEKL in the germline V gene. The CDR3 spans 14 residues. The germline V and J ends were trimmed by 0 bases and 7 bases, with 12 bases remaining between them. This chain's CDR3 is CASSQELTGTGYTF. The CDR3 region has the DNA TGCGCCAGCAGCCAAGAGTTAACAGGGACTGGCTACACCTTC.

This chain joins TRBV19 and TRBJ2-7; 11 nucleotides line up with TRBD2. The germline V gene has CDR1 LNHDA and CDR2 SQIVND (reference sequence). J was trimmed by 6 bases and V by 5 bases; bases with no gene match: 3. The CDR3 totals 13 residues. CDR3 nucleotides: TGTGCCAGTAGTCTAACTAGCGGGAGCGAGCAGTACTTC. Amino acid sequence: CASSLTSGSEQYF.

V usage is TRBV14 and J usage is TRBJ2-1; D is unclear. CDR1 and CDR2 (germline): SGHDN, FVKESK. The length of the CDR3 is 14 residues. Trimming left V 0 bases short and J 6 bases short, with 9 bases between. CDR3 DNA: TGTGCCAGCAGCCAAGATGGGCTTTCCAATGAGCAGTTCTTC. Translation gives CASSQDGLSNEQFF.

The rearrangement joins TRBV27 to TRBJ1-6; 9 positions match TRBD1. The CDR3 totals 16 residues. CDR1 and CDR2 from the germline V gene are MNHEY and SMNVEV (reference sequence). The J segment lost 6 bases and the V segment lost 4 bases, leaving 7 bases of the junction unmatched. CDR3 nucleotide sequence: TGTGCCAGCAGTTCAAACAGGGGGCTAGGTAATTCACCCCTCCACTTT. Residues: CASSSNRGLGNSPLHF.

A note on this clone: One base away lies a much larger clone, so this may be a sequencing read error. In the same sample, other DNA sequences code for this CDR3. The rearrangement joins TRBV18 to TRBJ2-5; 12 nucleotides line up with TRBD2. The V gene end was trimmed by 3 bases and the J gene end by 4 bases; junction bases not matched to a gene: 0. The CDR3 sequence is 14 residues long. Germline loops: CDR1 KGHSH, CDR2 LQKENI. CDR3 DNA: TGTGCCAGCTCACCGACTAGCGGGAGAGAGACCCAGTACTTC. Its protein is CASSPTSGRETQYF.

This chain uses TRBV6-1 with TRBJ1-1, with D unclear. In germline, CDR1 is MNHNS, CDR2 SASEGT. CDR3 length: 14 residues. The V end was cut by 3 bases, the J end by 11 bases, with 19 bases between. The CDR3 sequence is CASSERLVGESAFF. CDR3 bases: TGTGCCAGCAGTGAGCGCCTCGTTGGAGAGTCGGCTTTCTTT.

The V call is TRBV28, the J call TRBJ1-2; a weak D match, TRBD1 (6 bases). The CDR3 loop spans 14 amino acids. CDR1 is MDHEN, CDR2 SYDVKM, per germline. The ends were cut back, 3 bases at V and 2 bases at J, with 10 bases in the middle. The CDR3 DNA is TGTGCCAGCAGTTTGGAACAGGGAAACTATGGCTACACCTTC. Its protein is CASSLEQGNYGYTF.

This clone was detected only a few times. This chain connects TRBV18 to TRBJ1-5; D may be TRBD1 (5 bases). Deletions cut 6 bases from V and 7 bases from J, with 16 bases between. CDR3 length: 14 residues. Germline V gene data show CDR1 as KGHSH and CDR2 as LQKENI. As DNA, the CDR3 is TGTGCCAGCTCTCCTCAGGGAGGGGACCAGCCCCAGCATTTT. It translates to CASSPQGGDQPQHF.

The table lists this clone with a count of one. The V and J genes are TRBV4-2 and TRBJ1-4, with 9 bases identical to TRBD1. Trimming removed 0 bases from V and 7 bases from J; junction bases left unmatched: 3. The CDR3 consists of 15 residues. Germline assignment: CDR1 LGHNA and CDR2 YNFKEQ. CDR3 DNA sequence: TGTGCCAGCAGCCAAGATCCGACAGGGGGTGAAAAACTGTTTTTT. Translating gives CASSQDPTGGEKLFF.

This clone was counted between two and nine times. The chain has TRBV5-1 and TRBJ2-5; TRBD2 aligns across 7 bases. Germline V gives CDR1 SGHRS, CDR2 YFSETQ. This CDR3 has 14 amino acids. Trimming at V came to 4 bases and at J to 5 bases, leaving 8 bases not matched to a gene. The CDR3 loop is CASSAVGREETQYF. The CDR3 region has the DNA TGCGCCAGCAGCGCGGTGGGGCGGGAGGAGACCCAGTACTTC.

The chain links TRBV28 to TRBJ2-3; unclear D gene. The ends were cut back, 4 bases at V and 2 bases at J, with 4 bases in the middle. From germline, CDR1 is MDHEN and CDR2 SYDVKM. The CDR3 covers 12 residues. Here the CDR3 DNA reads TGTGCCAGCAGTTCTATCACAGATACGCAGTATTTT. It is translated as CASSSITDTQYF.

This clone was seen a few times. J is TRBJ1-2 and V is TRBV5-5, with 8 bases fitting TRBD1. This CDR3 is built from 14 residues. Germline trimming cut 7 bases from V and 8 bases from J; bases unmatched to any gene: 13. Germline V gene sequence: CDR1 SGHKS, CDR2 YYEKEE (reference sequence). The CDR3 DNA reads as TGTGCCAGCGGAGGACAGGGCGAGATTGGGGGCTACACCTTC. It specifies CASGGQGEIGGYTF.

The chain is built from TRBV28 and TRBJ2-1; possible D gene TRBD2, 5 bases. From germline, CDR1 is MDHEN and CDR2 SYDVKM. The CDR3 is 15 amino acids. Trimming removed 2 bases from V and 1 base from J, with 9 bases in between. CDR3 nucleotides: TGTGCCAGCAGTTTAGGCGGGCCTTCCTACAATGAGCAGTTCTTC. Encoded protein: CASSLGGPSYNEQFF.

V gene TRBV13 combines with J gene TRBJ1-2, with 10 positions matching TRBD1. Unmatched junction bases numbered 5, after V lost 4 bases and J lost 0 bases. The CDR3 runs to 16 residues. Germline V gene data show CDR1 as PRHDT and CDR2 as FYEKMQ (reference sequence). In nucleotides, the CDR3 is TGTGCCAGCAGCTCGGGGACAGGGGAGACTAACTATGGCTACACCTTC. Encoded protein: CASSSGTGETNYGYTF.

The chain employs TRBV19 and TRBJ2-3; a possible D gene is TRBD1 (5 bases). Looked up from germline, CDR1 is LNHDA and CDR2 is SQIVND (reference sequence). Trimming stripped 3 bases from V and 6 bases from J, with 10 bases between. This CDR3 is built from 13 residues. CDR3: CASSIGGADTQYF. The CDR3 region has the DNA TGTGCCAGTAGTATCGGTGGGGCGGATACGCAGTATTTT.

The chain carries TRBV7-9 and TRBJ2-3, with D possibly matching TRBD1 (5 bases). V gave up 4 bases and J gave up 3 bases, with 11 bases separating them. This CDR3 region has 14 residues. The germline V gene encodes CDR1 SEHNR and CDR2 FQNEAQ (reference sequence). CDR3 in amino acids: CASSWTSPTDTQYF. The CDR3 nucleotides are TGTGCCAGCAGCTGGACAAGCCCAACAGATACGCAGTATTTT.

The rearrangement links TRBV10-1 to TRBJ2-1; TRBD2 matches 11 bases. The V gene's germline CDR1 is WNHNN and CDR2 SYGVQD (reference sequence). The length of the CDR3 is 16 residues. The V gene end was trimmed by 4 bases and the J gene end by 5 bases; junction bases not matched to a gene: 7. In DNA, the CDR3 is TGCGCCAGCAGTGCTGGCATAGCGGGAGGGGACAATGAGCAGTTCTTC. This gives the protein CASSAGIAGGDNEQFF.

Notes on this clone: The sample contains more than one DNA sequence encoding this CDR3. This chain links TRBV5-1 with TRBJ1-1; D is uncertain. CDR3 size: 13 residues. V was clipped by 0 bases and J by 1 base, with 4 bases between them. Per the germline V gene, CDR1 is SGHRS and CDR2 is YFSETQ. This chain's CDR3 is CASSLAQNTEAFF. CDR3 sequence (DNA): TGCGCCAGCAGCTTGGCACAGAACACTGAAGCTTTCTTT.

The chain has TRBV6-1 and TRBJ2-7; D perhaps matches TRBD2 (6 bases). This CDR3 is 14 amino acids long. V was pared by 6 bases and J by 5 bases, with 17 bases between. In germline, CDR1 is MNHNS, CDR2 SASEGT. CDR3 sequence reads: CASREGFETHEQYF. The DNA of the CDR3 is TGTGCCAGCAGGGAGGGGTTTGAGACCCACGAGCAGTACTTC.

The rearrangement uses TRBV13 and TRBJ2-7; the D gene is possibly TRBD2 (6 bases). Germline assignment: CDR1 PRHDT and CDR2 FYEKMQ (reference sequence). The ends were cut back, 5 bases at V and 0 bases at J, with 8 bases in the middle. The CDR3 is 13 residues long. The CDR3 here is CASSQRVSYEQYF. CDR3 coding DNA: TGTGCCAGCAGCCAGCGGGTCTCCTACGAGCAGTACTTC.

The chain is built from TRBV4-1 and TRBJ2-1; 14 bases map to TRBD2. The germline gives CDR1 MGHRA, CDR2 YSYEKL. The CDR3 totals 14 residues. With V trimmed by 5 bases and J by 10 bases, 4 bases remained unmatched. CDR3 DNA: TGCGCCAGCAGCTCGGGACTAGCGGGAGCGGAGCAGTTCTTC. Translating gives CASSSGLAGAEQFF.

This rearrangement joins TRBV9 to TRBJ1-2; the D is unclear. Trimming removed 0 bases from V and 4 bases from J, with 10 bases in between. Germline CDR1 reads SGDLS; CDR2 reads YYNGEE. The CDR3 has 14 residues. DNA for the CDR3: TGTGCCAGCAGCGTAGTCCCCGAGGGCTATGGCTACACCTTC. Amino acids: CASSVVPEGYGYTF.

The genes are TRBV7-8 and TRBJ1-2; a weak D match, TRBD1 (5 bases). Trimming left V 1 base short and J 0 bases short, with 9 bases between. The germline V gene has CDR1 SGHVS and CDR2 FQNEAQ. This CDR3 contains 15 residues. The CDR3, as DNA: TGTGCCAGCAGCTTAGGACAGCCACCTAACTATGGCTACACCTTC. Protein product: CASSLGQPPNYGYTF.

This clone ranks as medium-sized. V and J are TRBV30 and TRBJ1-5; 8 bases fit TRBD1. V dropped 0 bases and J dropped 2; count of bases not matched to a gene: 9. The CDR3 totals 17 residues. Germline V gives CDR1 GTSNPN, CDR2 SVGIG (reference sequence). The CDR3 coding sequence is TGTGCCTGGAGTGTACGTCAGGGGGCGCGGGGCAATCAGCCCCAGCATTTT. Its translation: CAWSVRQGARGNQPQHF. The complete variable domain, with remaining parts taken from reference TRBV30 and TRBJ1-5, reads SQTIHQWPATLVQPVGSPLSLECTVEGTSNPNLYWYRQAAGRGLQLLFYSVGIGQISSEVPQNLSASRPQDRQFILSSKKLLLSDSGFYLCAWSVRQGARGNQPQHFGDGTRLSIL.

The V call is TRBV7-2, the J call TRBJ1-1, with 7 bases fitting TRBD1. The V segment lost 4 bases and the J segment 10 bases; nucleotides outside the gene matches: 9. The CDR3 totals 13 residues. In germline, CDR1 is SGHTA, CDR2 FQGNSA. CDR3: CASSSDRRWVAFF. For the CDR3, the DNA is TGTGCCAGCAGCTCGGACAGGCGTTGGGTAGCTTTCTTT. The full variable domain, rest sourced from reference TRBV7-2 and TRBJ1-1, is GAGVSQSPSNKVTEKGKDVELRCDPISGHTALYWYRQSLGQGLEFLIYFQGNSAPDKSGLPSDRFSAERTGGSVSTLTIQRTQQEDSAVYLCASSSDRRWVAFFGQGTRLTVV.